The 20 T cell receptor beta chains listed next were all sequenced from one sample in a study of cytomegalovirus exposure and HLA in healthy donors. This PCR relied on a set of 60 Vbeta primers and 13 Jbeta primers. Sequencing used immunoSEQ multiplex PCR; TCRdb keeps in-frame clones, though not all of them. The repertoire holds 90,000 to 130,000 clones, over 60% seen once, with approximately 4.4% in the top ten. The sequenced sample was PBMCs. These receptors came from a man aged 25 to 40 in good health and CMV-seropositive.

The V gene is TRBV25-1, the J gene TRBJ2-5, with D maybe TRBD2 (6 bases). Per germline, CDR1 MGHDK and CDR2 SYGVNS. V was cut by 4 bases and J by 2 bases, with 11 bases left in between. The CDR3 consists of 14 residues. The CDR3 loop reads CASSGAGSQETQYF. CDR3 DNA: TGTGCCAGCAGTGGGGCCGGGAGTCAAGAGACCCAGTACTTC.

This clone was picked up one time. The CDR3 is CASSLAWGGDEQYF. CDR3 in DNA: TGTGCCAGCAGCTTAGCCTGGGGGGGGGACGAGCAGTACTTC. The chain carries TRBV7-2 and TRBJ2-7, with 7 bases fitting TRBD2. Germline CDR1 SGHTA, CDR2 FQGNSA. The CDR3 runs to 14 residues. V shed 0 bases, J shed 5 bases, and the junction held 4 bases outside the gene matches. The complete variable domain, with remaining parts taken from reference TRBV7-2 and TRBJ2-7, reads GAGVSQSPSNKVTEKGKDVELRCDPISGHTALYWYRQSLGQGLEFLIYFQGNSAPDKSGLPSDRFSAERTGGSVSTLTIQRTQQEDSAVYLCASSLAWGGDEQYFGPGTRLTVT.

The chain couples TRBV9 to TRBJ2-1; D possibly corresponds to TRBD2 (6 bases). This CDR3 comprises 13 residues. Germline V gene lookup returns CDR1 SGDLS and CDR2 YYNGEE. V shed 1 base and J shed 6 bases, with 8 bases lying between them. DNA for the CDR3: TGTGCCAGCAGCGTAACGACTAGCAATGAGCAGTTCTTC. Protein: CASSVTTSNEQFF.

The V gene is TRBV15, the J gene TRBJ2-6; 7 positions match TRBD1. Per germline, CDR1 LNHNV and CDR2 YYDKDF (reference sequence). V gave up 5 bases and J gave up 3 bases; unmatched junction bases: 7. This CDR3 region has 16 residues. This CDR3 reads CATSEFRGLGANVLTF. CDR3 sequence (DNA): TGTGCCACCAGCGAGTTTAGGGGGCTTGGGGCCAACGTCCTGACTTTC.

The chain couples TRBV27 to TRBJ2-1; D gene unclear. Trimming shortened V by 3 bases and J by 5 bases, and 14 bases separated the two germline ends. The germline gives CDR1 MNHEY, CDR2 SMNVEV (reference sequence). CDR3 size: 15 residues. The CDR3 nucleotides are TGTGCCAGCAGTTTGTCCCGGCGCAGGAACAATGAGCAGTTCTTC. As protein: CASSLSRRRNNEQFF.

V usage is TRBV2 and J usage is TRBJ2-5; 8 nucleotides line up with TRBD1. The V gene's germline CDR1 is SNHLY and CDR2 FYNNEI. There are 13 residues in the CDR3. The J segment lost 5 bases and the V segment lost 4 bases, leaving 3 bases of the junction unmatched. The CDR3 sequence: CASSGTGLETQYF. In DNA, the CDR3 is TGTGCCAGCAGTGGGACAGGGCTGGAGACCCAGTACTTC.

The V and J genes are TRBV16 and TRBJ2-6, with 7 bases lining up with TRBD1. The CDR3 loop spans 16 amino acids. V lost 1 base and J lost 4; bases outside the gene matches: 4. In germline, CDR1 is KGHSY, CDR2 FQNENV. The CDR3 sequence is CASSQYTGAGANVLTF. CDR3 nucleotides: TGTGCCAGCAGCCAATATACAGGGGCCGGGGCCAACGTCCTGACTTTC. The full variable domain, completed using reference TRBV16 and TRBJ2-6, is GEEVAQTPKHLVRGEGQKAKLYCAPIKGHSYVFWYQQVLKNEFKFLISFQNENVFDETGMPKERFSAKCLPNSPCSLEIQATKLEDSAVYFCASSQYTGAGANVLTFGAGSRLTVL.

This chain joins TRBV10-3 and TRBJ1-5; 10 bases fit TRBD1. CDR1 is ENHRY and CDR2 is SYGVKD in the germline V gene. The CDR3 sequence is 15 residues long. The junction had 7 bases not matched to a gene; V was cut back by 6 bases and J by 5 bases. In DNA form, the CDR3 reads TGTGCCATCAGCACGACAGGACAGGGGGATCAGCCCCAGCATTTT. It translates to CAISTTGQGDQPQHF.

The chain combines TRBV30 with TRBJ1-5, with D maybe TRBD1 (5 bases). Looked up from germline, CDR1 is GTSNPN and CDR2 is SVGIG (reference sequence). V was shortened by 5 bases and J by 3 bases, with 8 bases between the two germline ends. The CDR3 has 12 residues. The CDR3 nucleotides read TGTGCCTGGGACAGCTACAATCAGCCCCAGCATTTT. Translating it yields CAWDSYNQPQHF.

The chain is built from TRBV7-9 and TRBJ2-5; 10 bases map to TRBD1. Germline assignment: CDR1 SEHNR and CDR2 FQNEAQ (reference sequence). Germline trimming cut 3 bases from V and 5 bases from J; bases unmatched to any gene: 6. The CDR3 runs 15 residues. Written as DNA, the CDR3 is TGTGCCAGCAGCTTTGACAGGGGGCGAGGGGAGACCCAGTACTTC. Its protein product is CASSFDRGRGETQYF.

This clone is a singleton in its sample. This sequence joins TRBV6-1 and TRBJ1-2; D gene unclear. Trimming pared 2 bases from V and 1 base from J, leaving 11 bases between. Germline V gene sequence: CDR1 MNHNS, CDR2 SASEGT. The CDR3 contains 15 residues. CDR3 nucleotide sequence: TGTGCCAGCAGTGAACCTTGGCAGGATAACTATGGCTACACCTTC. Translated: CASSEPWQDNYGYTF.

This clone was seen a few times. V and J are TRBV5-4 and TRBJ1-1; the match to TRBD1 covers 7 bases. Germline loops: CDR1 SGHNT, CDR2 YYREEE (reference sequence). CDR3 length: 12 residues. V gave up 4 bases and J gave up 6 bases; unmatched junction bases: 3. The CDR3 protein is CASSGDSSEAFF. DNA for the CDR3: TGTGCCAGCAGCGGGGACAGTTCTGAAGCTTTCTTT.

This rearrangement joins TRBV10-3 to TRBJ2-3, with 14 positions matching TRBD2. The V gene's germline CDR1 is ENHRY and CDR2 SYGVKD. Trimming took 4 bases from V and 3 from J; bases not matched to a gene: 3. The CDR3 is 16 amino acids. The CDR3 DNA reads TGTGCCATCAGTGGACTAGCGGGGGGGCCAACAGATACGCAGTATTTT. This sequence encodes CAISGLAGGPTDTQYF.

Here the CDR3 DNA reads TGCGCCAGCAGCCTCGGTAGCGGGCTCAGCACAGATACGCAGTATTTT. Translation gives CASSLGSGLSTDTQYF. This chain joins TRBV5-1 and TRBJ2-3; TRBD2 matches 7 bases. Germline values: CDR1 SGHRS, CDR2 YFSETQ. Trimming at V came to 4 bases and at J to 0 bases, leaving 8 bases not matched to a gene. The CDR3 has 16 amino acids.

This clone was counted between two and nine times. The J gene is TRBJ2-7, the V gene TRBV5-5; D perhaps matches TRBD1 (5 bases). The CDR3 has 16 residues. V was pared by 0 bases and J by 4 bases, with 17 bases between. Per the germline V gene, CDR1 is SGHKS and CDR2 is YYEKEE (reference sequence). The CDR3 here is CASSLASSRQMYEQYF. For the CDR3, the DNA is TGTGCCAGCAGCTTGGCTTCTTCGAGACAGATGTACGAGCAGTACTTC.

This chain joins TRBV28 and TRBJ2-5; D is unresolved. Near its end, the DNA agrees better with TRBJ2-7, so the J call may be wrong. This CDR3 has 13 residues. The germline V gene has CDR1 MDHEN and CDR2 SYDVKM. The CDR3 region has the DNA TGTGCCAGCAGTTCCCAGGCTCCCTACGAGCAGTACTTC. It encodes CASSSQAPYEQYF.

The chain uses TRBV10-3 and TRBJ2-5; 7 bases are a match to TRBD1. V shed 3 bases, J shed 7 bases, and the junction held 5 bases outside the gene matches. Germline loops: CDR1 ENHRY, CDR2 SYGVKD. The CDR3 loop spans 13 amino acids. Here the CDR3 DNA reads TGTGCCATCAGTGAAGGGGGCGCGGGGACCCAGTACTTC. It translates to CAISEGGAGTQYF.

J is TRBJ1-5 and V is TRBV19; 7 bases align to TRBD1. The germline V gene has CDR1 LNHDA and CDR2 SQIVND (reference sequence). Trimming at V came to 5 bases and at J to 0 bases, leaving 7 bases not matched to a gene. This CDR3 contains 16 residues. CDR3 protein: CASSALTGVSNQPQHF. CDR3 DNA: TGTGCCAGTAGTGCCCTCACAGGGGTTAGCAATCAGCCCCAGCATTTT.

The chain combines TRBV7-2 with TRBJ2-7; TRBD2 is a possible D gene (6 bases). V lost 6 bases and J lost 4, with 16 bases in between. The CDR3 is made up of 14 amino acids. Looked up from germline, CDR1 is SGHTA and CDR2 is FQGNSA. This CDR3 is CASRSGLGTYEQYF. CDR3 sequence (DNA): TGTGCCAGCAGGTCGGGACTGGGAACATACGAGCAGTACTTC.

Details on this clone: Additional DNA sequences in this sample encode the identical CDR3. The chain uses TRBV25-1 and TRBJ2-5; D not resolved. V lost 3 bases, J lost 4 bases, and 3 bases lay in between. The germline V gene has CDR1 MGHDK and CDR2 SYGVNS. The CDR3 consists of 11 residues. CDR3 loop: CASSDRETQYF. CDR3 bases: TGTGCCAGCAGTGACCGAGAGACCCAGTACTTC.